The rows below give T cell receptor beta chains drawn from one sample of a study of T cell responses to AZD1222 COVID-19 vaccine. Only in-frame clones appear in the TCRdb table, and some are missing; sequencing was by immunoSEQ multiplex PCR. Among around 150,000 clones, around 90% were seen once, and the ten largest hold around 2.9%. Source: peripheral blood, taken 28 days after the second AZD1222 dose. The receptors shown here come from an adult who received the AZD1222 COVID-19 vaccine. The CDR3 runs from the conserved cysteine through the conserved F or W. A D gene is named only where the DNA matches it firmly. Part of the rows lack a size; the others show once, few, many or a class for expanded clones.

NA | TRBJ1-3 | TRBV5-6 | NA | CASSLRMGPNTIYF | TGTGCCAGCAGCTTGAGGATGGGTCCAAACACCATATATTTT
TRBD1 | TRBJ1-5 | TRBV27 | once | CASSLGRGAQPQHF | TGTGCCAGCAGTTTAGGCAGGGGGGCTCAGCCCCAGCATTTT
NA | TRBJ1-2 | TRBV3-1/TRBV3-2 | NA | CASSQDTGYTF | TGTGCCAGCAGCCAAGATACCGGCTACACCTTC
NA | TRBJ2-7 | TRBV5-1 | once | CASSSVVGSYEQYF | TGCGCCAGCAGCTCGGTTGTCGGATCCTACGAGCAGTACTTC
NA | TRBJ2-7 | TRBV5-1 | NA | CASSSTDYEQYF | TGCGCCAGCAGCTCTACCGACTACGAGCAGTACTTC
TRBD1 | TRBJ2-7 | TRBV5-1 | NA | CASSLRGGFDEQYF | TGCGCCAGCAGCTTACGAGGGGGCTTCGACGAGCAGTACTTC
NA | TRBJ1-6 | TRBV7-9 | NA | CASSFQSAAELHF | TGTGCCAGCAGCTTTCAATCGGCGGCCGAACTCCACTTT
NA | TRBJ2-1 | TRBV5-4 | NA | CASSLSGRVKQFF | TGTGCCAGCAGCCTAAGTGGGCGGGTGAAGCAGTTCTTC
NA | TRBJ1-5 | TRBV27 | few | CASSLGRVNQPQHF | TGTGCCAGCAGTTTAGGAAGGGTCAATCAGCCCCAGCATTTT
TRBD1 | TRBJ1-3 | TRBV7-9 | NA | CASSRTGGSGNTIYF | TGTGCCAGCAGCCGGACAGGGGGCTCTGGAAACACCATATATTTT
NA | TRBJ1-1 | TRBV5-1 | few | CASSLAGGYTEAFF | TGCGCCAGCAGCCTTGCGGGGGGCTACACTGAAGCTTTCTTT
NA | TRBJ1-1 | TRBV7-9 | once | CASSLVEGGGMNTEAFF | TGTGCCAGCAGCTTAGTGGAAGGGGGAGGGATGAACACTGAAGCTTTCTTT
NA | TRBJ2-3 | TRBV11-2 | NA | CASSLVLGPGLRRENTQYF | TGTGCCAGCAGCTTAGTTCTTGGACCGGGACTCCGGAGGGAGAATACGCAGTATTTT
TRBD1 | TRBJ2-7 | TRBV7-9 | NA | CASSLAAGQGVEQYF | TGTGCCAGCAGCTTAGCGGCGGGACAGGGGGTCGAGCAGTACTTC
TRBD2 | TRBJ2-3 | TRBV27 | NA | CASSYSGIGTDTQYF | TGTGCCAGCAGTTATAGCGGGATCGGCACAGATACGCAGTATTTT
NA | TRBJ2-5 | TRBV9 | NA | CASSVVKRSGETQYF | TGTGCCAGCAGCGTAGTGAAGCGGTCGGGAGAGACCCAGTACTTC
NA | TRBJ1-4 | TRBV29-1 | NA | CSGKTRNEEKLFF | TGCAGCGGGAAGACACGGAATGAGGAAAAACTGTTTTTT
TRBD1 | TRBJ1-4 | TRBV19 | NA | CASSLDRGRGEKLFF | TGTGCCAGCTCCCTCGACAGGGGGAGGGGTGAAAAACTGTTTTTT
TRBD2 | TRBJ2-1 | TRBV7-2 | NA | CASSLAGGSFNEQFF | TGTGCCAGCAGCTTAGCGGGAGGGAGTTTTAATGAGCAGTTCTTC
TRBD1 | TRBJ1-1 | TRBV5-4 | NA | CASSQGTGNTEAFF | TGTGCCAGCAGCCAGGGGACAGGTAACACTGAAGCTTTCTTT
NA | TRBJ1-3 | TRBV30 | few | CAWSFRGGSGNTIYF | TGTGCCTGGAGTTTCCGGGGAGGATCTGGAAACACCATATATTTT
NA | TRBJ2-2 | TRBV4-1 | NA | CASSHILARTGELFF | TGCGCCAGCAGCCATATCCTAGCGCGCACCGGGGAGCTGTTTTTT
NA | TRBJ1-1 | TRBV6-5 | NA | CASLRTGGRTEAFF | TGTGCCAGCCTGAGGACCGGGGGACGCACTGAAGCTTTCTTT
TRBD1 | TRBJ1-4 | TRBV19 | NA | CASSIPGQGNEKLFF | TGTGCCAGTAGTATCCCGGGACAGGGCAACGAAAAACTGTTTTTT
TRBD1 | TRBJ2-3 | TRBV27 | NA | CASSWTGGTDTQYF | TGTGCCAGCAGTTGGACAGGGGGCACAGATACGCAGTATTTT
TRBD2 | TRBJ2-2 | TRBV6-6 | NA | CASSYSGSGELFF | TGTGCCAGCAGTTATAGCGGGAGCGGGGAGCTGTTTTTT
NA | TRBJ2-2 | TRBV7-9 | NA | CASRLQGNTGELFF | TGTGCCAGCAGGTTACAGGGAAACACCGGGGAGCTGTTTTTT
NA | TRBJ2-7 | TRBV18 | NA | CASSPPGGDEQYF | TGTGCCAGCTCACCACCTGGCGGGGACGAGCAGTACTTC
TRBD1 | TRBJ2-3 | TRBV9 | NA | CASSGGDRGLEDTQYF | TGTGCCAGCAGCGGTGGGGACAGGGGGCTTGAAGATACGCAGTATTTT
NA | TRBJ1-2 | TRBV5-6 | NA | CASSLGRGSYGYTF | TGTGCCAGCAGCTTGGGGCGGGGGAGCTATGGCTACACCTTC
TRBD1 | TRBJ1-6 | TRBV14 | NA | CASSHGQGARSPLHF | TGTGCCAGCAGCCACGGACAGGGGGCAAGATCACCCCTCCACTTT
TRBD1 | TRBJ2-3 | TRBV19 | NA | CASSIGTGLSTDTQYF | TGTGCCAGTAGTATCGGGACAGGGCTTAGCACAGATACGCAGTATTTT
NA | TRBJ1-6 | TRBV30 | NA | CAWSVGSGRSPLHF | TGTGCCTGGAGCGTTGGGTCAGGGCGATCACCCCTCCACTTT
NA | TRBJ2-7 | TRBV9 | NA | CASSVGHPSYEQYF | TGTGCCAGCAGCGTAGGACACCCCTCCTACGAGCAGTACTTC
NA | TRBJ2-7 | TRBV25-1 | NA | CASSAQAHPSYEQYF | TGTGCCAGCAGTGCGCAAGCGCACCCCTCCTACGAGCAGTACTTC
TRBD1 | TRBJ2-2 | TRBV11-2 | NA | CASSFGQGNTGELFF | TGTGCCAGCAGCTTCGGACAGGGGAACACCGGGGAGCTGTTTTTT
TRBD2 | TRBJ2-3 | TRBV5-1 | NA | CASSIGTSGTDTQYF | TGCGCCAGCAGCATTGGGACTAGTGGAACAGATACGCAGTATTTT
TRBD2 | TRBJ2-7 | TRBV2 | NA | CASIRTSGLDYEQYF | TGTGCCAGCATAAGGACTAGCGGGTTAGACTACGAGCAGTACTTC
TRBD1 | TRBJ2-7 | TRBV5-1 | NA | CASSWTGSSYEQYF | TGCGCCAGCAGCTGGACAGGAAGCTCCTACGAGCAGTACTTC
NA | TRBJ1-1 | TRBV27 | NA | CASSTRRQMNTEAFF | TGTGCCAGCAGTACCCGGAGACAGATGAACACTGAAGCTTTCTTT
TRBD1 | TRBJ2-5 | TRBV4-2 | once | CASSQETGYQETQYF | TGTGCCAGCAGCCAAGAGACAGGGTACCAAGAGACCCAGTACTTC
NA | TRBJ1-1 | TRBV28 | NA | CASSPGALNTEAFF | TGTGCCAGCAGTCCCGGGGCACTGAACACTGAAGCTTTCTTT
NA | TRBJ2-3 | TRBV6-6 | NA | CASSSGTPREDTQYF | TGTGCCAGCAGTTCTGGGACACCGCGGGAAGATACGCAGTATTTT
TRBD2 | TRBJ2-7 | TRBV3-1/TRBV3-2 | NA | CASSPGLAGGEQYF | TGTGCCAGCAGCCCGGGACTAGCGGGGGGCGAGCAGTACTTC
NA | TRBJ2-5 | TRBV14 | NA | CASILKRLQETQYF | TGTGCCAGCATCCTTAAGCGGTTACAAGAGACCCAGTACTTC
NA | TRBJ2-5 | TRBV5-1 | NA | CASSLEGPQSYQETQYF | TGCGCCAGCAGCTTGGAGGGTCCTCAATCGTACCAAGAGACCCAGTACTTC
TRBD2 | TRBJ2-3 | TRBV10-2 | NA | CASSPTSGSGDTQYF | TGCGCCAGCAGCCCCACTAGCGGGAGTGGAGATACGCAGTATTTT
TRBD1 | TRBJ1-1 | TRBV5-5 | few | CASSFGQGGTEAFF | TGTGCCAGCAGCTTCGGACAGGGTGGCACTGAAGCTTTCTTT